A selection of T cell receptor beta chains follows, all from one sample in a study of shared clonotypes between healthy human individuals. Clones were sequenced by immunoSEQ multiplex PCR, and TCRdb holds only the in-frame ones, with some missing. There are about 2.2 million clones in the sample; approximately 92% occur only once, and about 1.7% lies in the top ten. Sequenced material: naive CD8+ T cells from PBMCs. These TCRs come from a man aged 18 to 29 in good health. Some clones in this sample may be carry-over from other donors' samples. The CDR3 runs from the conserved cysteine through the conserved F or W. A D gene is named only where the DNA matches it firmly. For some rows the clone size is stated as once, few or many, or as a class when expanded; others skip it.

v_call,cdr3_length,clone_size,d_call,j_call,cdr3_nt,cdr3_aa
TRBV9,14,-,-,TRBJ2-2,TGTGCCAGCAGCTCCACTTCAGGGCCCGGGGAGCTGTTTTTT,CASSSTSGPGELFF
TRBV7-3,16,-,TRBD2,TRBJ2-1,TGTGCCAGCAGCGAATCAGCGGGAGATTACGACAATGAGCAGTTCTTC,CASSESAGDYDNEQFF
TRBV13,17,-,-,TRBJ1-2,TGTGCCAGCAGCACTTTTAGTAGGTCTAGGGAGGACTATGGCTACACCTTC,CASSTFSRSREDYGYTF
TRBV14,16,-,TRBD1,TRBJ2-3,TGTGCCAGCAGCCAGACAGGGGATACTAGCACAGATACGCAGTATTTT,CASSQTGDTSTDTQYF
TRBV14,15,-,-,TRBJ1-1,TGTGCCAGCAGCTACACCCGGGGGGCCGGAACTGAAGCTTTCTTT,CASSYTRGAGTEAFF
TRBV5-6,15,-,-,TRBJ2-1,TGTGCCAGCAGCTTGGTGACCGACGGGGGCAGTGAGCAGTTCTTC,CASSLVTDGGSEQFF
TRBV11-3,16,-,TRBD2,TRBJ2-1,TGTGCCAGCAGCTTAACGTCGGGGGAGGGCCTGAGTGAGCAGTTCTTC,CASSLTSGEGLSEQFF
TRBV4-3,16,-,TRBD2,TRBJ2-1,TGCGCCAGCAGCCACGCCGGGACTAGCGTCCACAATGAGCAGTTCTTC,CASSHAGTSVHNEQFF
TRBV28,17,-,TRBD2,TRBJ2-3,TGTGCCAGCAGTTTATACCTCAATAGCGGGGCCGCAGATACGCAGTATTTT,CASSLYLNSGAADTQYF
TRBV9,14,-,-,TRBJ2-2,TGTGCCAGCAGCGCAGGTAGAGGGACCGGGGAGCTGTTTTTT,CASSAGRGTGELFF
TRBV19,15,-,TRBD1,TRBJ2-2,TGTGCCAGTAGTATGGGACAGGGTATTCCCGGGGAGCTGTTTTTT,CASSMGQGIPGELFF
TRBV11-2,15,few,TRBD1,TRBJ1-1,TGTGCCAGCAGCTCAAGACAGGGGACGAACACTGAAGCTTTCTTT,CASSSRQGTNTEAFF
TRBV14,13,-,-,TRBJ2-3,TGTGCCAGCAGCCAAGAGCTCGCAGATACGCAGTATTTT,CASSQELADTQYF
TRBV19,14,-,TRBD1,TRBJ2-1,TGTGCCAGTAGTATGACAGGGGGCCACAATGAGCAGTTCTTC,CASSMTGGHNEQFF